This entry is about one TCR beta chain. The data are from a study of blood T cell repertoires in COVID-19. Study details: Sources were T cells, B-cell-depleted T cells, or PBMCs; the material itself was cDNA or gDNA.

This CDR3 contains 15 residues. Germline V CDR1 and CDR2: SGHTA, FQGNSA. The junction had 5 bases not matched to a gene; V was cut back by 1 base and J by 5 bases. While infection was still active, Seattle patients were enrolled and then followed longitudinally. Under the authors' procedure: Amplification from reference gene primers served as the basis for estimated nucleated cell counts. This table comes from immunoSEQ multiplex PCR, and its TCRdb copy is limited to in-frame clones, with some not included. V and J calls plus clone size are reproduced from that table; the DNA served to infer D and trimming. This sample yields about 200,000 clones, of which around nine tenths are seen a single time; 15% to 20% belongs to the top ten.

Sequencing was performed on peripheral blood. The gene calls are TRBV7-2 and TRBJ2-7, with TRBD1 matching over 10 bases. The TCR was taken from a man over 45 with COVID-19, enrolled during active disease. The CDR3 here is CASSLGGQGLNEQYF. Written as DNA, the CDR3 is TGTGCCAGCAGCTTAGGGGGACAGGGGCTGAACGAGCAGTACTTC.